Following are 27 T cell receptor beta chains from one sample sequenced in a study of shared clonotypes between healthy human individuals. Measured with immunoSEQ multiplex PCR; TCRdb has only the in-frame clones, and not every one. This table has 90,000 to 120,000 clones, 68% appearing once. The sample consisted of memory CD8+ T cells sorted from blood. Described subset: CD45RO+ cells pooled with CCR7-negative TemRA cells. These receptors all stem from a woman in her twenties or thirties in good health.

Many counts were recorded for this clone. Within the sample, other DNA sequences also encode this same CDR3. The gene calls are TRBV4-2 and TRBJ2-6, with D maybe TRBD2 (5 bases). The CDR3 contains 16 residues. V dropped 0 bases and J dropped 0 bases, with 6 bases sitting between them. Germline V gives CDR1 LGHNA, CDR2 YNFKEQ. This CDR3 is CASSQDGDSGANVLTF. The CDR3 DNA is TGTGCCAGCAGCCAAGACGGGGACTCTGGGGCCAACGTCCTGACTTTC.

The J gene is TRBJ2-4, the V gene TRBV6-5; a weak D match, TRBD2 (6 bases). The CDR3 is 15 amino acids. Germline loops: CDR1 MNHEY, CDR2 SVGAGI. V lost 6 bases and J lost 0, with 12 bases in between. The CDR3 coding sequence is TGTGCCAGCAGGGCCGGGGGTCTAGCCAAAAACATTCAGTACTTC. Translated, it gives CASRAGGLAKNIQYF.

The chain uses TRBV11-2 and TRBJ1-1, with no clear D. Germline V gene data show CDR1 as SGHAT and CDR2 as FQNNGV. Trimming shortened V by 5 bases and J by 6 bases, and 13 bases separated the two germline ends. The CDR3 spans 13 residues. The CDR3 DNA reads TGTGCCAGCAGCCCATGGACGCAGCCTGAAGCTTTCTTT. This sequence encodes CASSPWTQPEAFF. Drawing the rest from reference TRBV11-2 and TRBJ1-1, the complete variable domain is EAGVAQSPRYKIIEKRQSVAFWCNPISGHATLYWYQQILGQGPKLLIQFQNNGVVDDSQLPKDRFSAERLKGVDSTLKIQPAKLEDSAVYLCASSPWTQPEAFFGQGTRLTVV.

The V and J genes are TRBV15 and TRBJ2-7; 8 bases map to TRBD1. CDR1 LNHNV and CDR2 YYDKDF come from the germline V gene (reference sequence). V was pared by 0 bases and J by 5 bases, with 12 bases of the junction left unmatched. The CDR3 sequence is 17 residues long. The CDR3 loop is CATSREGSGQGFHEQYF. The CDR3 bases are TGTGCCACCAGCAGAGAGGGGTCAGGACAGGGCTTCCACGAGCAGTACTTC.

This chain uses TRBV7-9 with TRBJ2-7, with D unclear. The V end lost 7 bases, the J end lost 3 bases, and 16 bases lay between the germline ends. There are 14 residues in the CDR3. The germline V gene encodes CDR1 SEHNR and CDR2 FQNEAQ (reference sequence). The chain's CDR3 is CASTPNVLYYEQYF. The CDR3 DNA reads TGTGCCAGCACCCCAAATGTTCTGTACTACGAGCAGTACTTC.

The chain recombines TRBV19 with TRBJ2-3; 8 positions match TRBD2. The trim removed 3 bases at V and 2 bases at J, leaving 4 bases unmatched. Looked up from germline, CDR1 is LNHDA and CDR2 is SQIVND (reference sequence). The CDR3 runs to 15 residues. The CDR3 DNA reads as TGTGCCAGTAGTATCAGCGGGGGTCTCACAGATACGCAGTATTTT. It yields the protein CASSISGGLTDTQYF.

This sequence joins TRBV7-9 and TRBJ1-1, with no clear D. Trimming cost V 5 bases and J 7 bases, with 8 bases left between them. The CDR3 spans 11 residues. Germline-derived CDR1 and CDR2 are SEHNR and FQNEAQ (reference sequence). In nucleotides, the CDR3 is TGTGCCAGCAGCCTTAAGGGTGAAGCTTTCTTT. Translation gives CASSLKGEAFF.

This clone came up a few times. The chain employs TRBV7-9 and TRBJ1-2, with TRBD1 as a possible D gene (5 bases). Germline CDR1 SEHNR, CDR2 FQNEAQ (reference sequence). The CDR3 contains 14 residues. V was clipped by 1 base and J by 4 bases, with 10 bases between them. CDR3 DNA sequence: TGTGCCAGCAGCTTAGACACCGGGGGCTATGGCTACACCTTC. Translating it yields CASSLDTGGYGYTF.

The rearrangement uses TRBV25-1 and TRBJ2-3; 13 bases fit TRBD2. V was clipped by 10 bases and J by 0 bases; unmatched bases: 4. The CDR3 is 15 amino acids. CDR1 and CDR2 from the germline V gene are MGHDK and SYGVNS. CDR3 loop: CATAGLAGSTDTQYF. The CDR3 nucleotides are TGTGCCACCGCGGGACTAGCGGGAAGCACAGATACGCAGTATTTT.

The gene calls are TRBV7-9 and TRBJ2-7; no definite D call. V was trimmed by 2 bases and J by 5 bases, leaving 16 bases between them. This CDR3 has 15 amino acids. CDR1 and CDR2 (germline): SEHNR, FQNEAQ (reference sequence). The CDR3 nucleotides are TGTGCCAGCAGCTTACAGGTCCACCTGATCCACGAGCAGTACTTC. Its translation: CASSLQVHLIHEQYF.

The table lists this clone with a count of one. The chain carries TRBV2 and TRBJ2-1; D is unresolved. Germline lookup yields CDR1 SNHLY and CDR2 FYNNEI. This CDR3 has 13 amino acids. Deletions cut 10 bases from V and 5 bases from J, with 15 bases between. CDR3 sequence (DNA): TGTGCCACCCTCGGACCAGCCAACAATGAGCAGTTCTTC. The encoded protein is CATLGPANNEQFF. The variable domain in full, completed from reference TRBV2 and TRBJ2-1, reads EPEVTQTPSHQVTQMGQEVILRCVPISNHLYFYWYRQILGQKVEFLVSFYNNEISEKSEIFDDQFSVERPDGSNFTLKIRSTKLEDSAMYFCATLGPANNEQFFGPGTRLTVL.

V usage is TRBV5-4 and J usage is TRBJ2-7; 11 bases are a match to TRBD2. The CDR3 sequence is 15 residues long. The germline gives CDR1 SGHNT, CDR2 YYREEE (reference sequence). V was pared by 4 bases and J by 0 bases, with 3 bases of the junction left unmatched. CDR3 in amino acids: CASSTSGRPSYEQYF. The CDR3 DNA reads TGTGCCAGCAGCACTAGCGGGAGACCCTCCTACGAGCAGTACTTC.

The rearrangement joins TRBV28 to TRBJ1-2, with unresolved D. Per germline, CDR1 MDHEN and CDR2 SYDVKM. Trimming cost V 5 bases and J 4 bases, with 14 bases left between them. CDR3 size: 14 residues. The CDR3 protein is CASSTQNKLYGYTF. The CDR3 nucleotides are TGTGCCAGCAGTACCCAGAACAAGCTCTATGGCTACACCTTC.

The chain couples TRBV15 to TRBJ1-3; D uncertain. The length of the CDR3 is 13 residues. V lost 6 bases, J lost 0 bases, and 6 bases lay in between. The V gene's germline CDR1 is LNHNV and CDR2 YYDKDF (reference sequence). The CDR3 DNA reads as TGTGCCACCAGTTTCAGCTCTGGAAACACCATATATTTT. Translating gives CATSFSSGNTIYF.

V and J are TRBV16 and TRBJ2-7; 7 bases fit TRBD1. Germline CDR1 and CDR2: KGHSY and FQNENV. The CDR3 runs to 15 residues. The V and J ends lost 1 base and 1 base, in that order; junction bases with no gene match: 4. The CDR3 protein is CASSQFRDRSYEQYF. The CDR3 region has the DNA TGTGCCAGCAGCCAATTCCGGGACAGATCCTACGAGCAGTACTTC.

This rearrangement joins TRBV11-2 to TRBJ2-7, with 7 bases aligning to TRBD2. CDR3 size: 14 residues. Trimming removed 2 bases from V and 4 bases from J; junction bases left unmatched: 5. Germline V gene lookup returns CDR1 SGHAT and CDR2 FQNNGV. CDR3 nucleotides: TGTGCCAGCAGCTTATTGCGGGAGCCTTACGAGCAGTACTTC. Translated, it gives CASSLLREPYEQYF.

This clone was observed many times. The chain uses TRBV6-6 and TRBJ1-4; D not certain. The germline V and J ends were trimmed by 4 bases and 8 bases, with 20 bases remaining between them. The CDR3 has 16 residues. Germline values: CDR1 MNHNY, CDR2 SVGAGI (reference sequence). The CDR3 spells CASSLKDATRGEKLFF. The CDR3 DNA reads TGTGCCAGCAGTTTGAAAGACGCCACCCGCGGGGAAAAACTGTTTTTT.

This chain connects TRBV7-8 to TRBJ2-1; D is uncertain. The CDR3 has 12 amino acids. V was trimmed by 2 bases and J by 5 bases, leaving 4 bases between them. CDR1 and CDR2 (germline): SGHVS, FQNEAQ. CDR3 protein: CASSLRDNEQFF. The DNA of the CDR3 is TGTGCCAGCAGCTTACGGGACAATGAGCAGTTCTTC.

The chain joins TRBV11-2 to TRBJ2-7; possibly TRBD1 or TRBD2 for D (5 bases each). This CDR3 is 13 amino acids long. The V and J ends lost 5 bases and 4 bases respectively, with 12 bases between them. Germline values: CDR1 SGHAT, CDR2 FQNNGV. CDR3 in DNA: TGTGCCAGCAGCCTGGGACCACAGTACGAGCAGTACTTC. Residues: CASSLGPQYEQYF.

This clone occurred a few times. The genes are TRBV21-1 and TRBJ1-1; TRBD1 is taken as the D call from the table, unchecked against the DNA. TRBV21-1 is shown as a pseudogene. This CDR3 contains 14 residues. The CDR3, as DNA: TGTGCCAGCAGCCCGTACAGGGGTGACACTGAAGCTTTCTTT. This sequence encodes CASSPYRGDTEAFF.

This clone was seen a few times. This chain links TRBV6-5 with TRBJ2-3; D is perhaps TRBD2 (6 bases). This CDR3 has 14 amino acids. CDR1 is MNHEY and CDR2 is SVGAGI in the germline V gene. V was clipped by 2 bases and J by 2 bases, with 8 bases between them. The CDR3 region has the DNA TGTGCCAGCAGTTACACGGGGGACACAGATACGCAGTATTTT. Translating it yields CASSYTGDTDTQYF.

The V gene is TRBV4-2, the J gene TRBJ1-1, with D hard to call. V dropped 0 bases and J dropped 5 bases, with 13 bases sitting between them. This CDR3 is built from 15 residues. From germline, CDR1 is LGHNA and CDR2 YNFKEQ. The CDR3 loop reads CASSQDPGRETEAFF. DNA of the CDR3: TGTGCCAGCAGCCAAGACCCGGGAAGGGAGACTGAAGCTTTCTTT.

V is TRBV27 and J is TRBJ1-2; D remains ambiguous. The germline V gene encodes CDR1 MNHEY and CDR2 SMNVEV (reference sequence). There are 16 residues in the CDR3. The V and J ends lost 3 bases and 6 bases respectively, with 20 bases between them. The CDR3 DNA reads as TGTGCCAGCAGTTTCCGGCGCGACGCTACCGAGAATGGCTACACCTTC. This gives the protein CASSFRRDATENGYTF.

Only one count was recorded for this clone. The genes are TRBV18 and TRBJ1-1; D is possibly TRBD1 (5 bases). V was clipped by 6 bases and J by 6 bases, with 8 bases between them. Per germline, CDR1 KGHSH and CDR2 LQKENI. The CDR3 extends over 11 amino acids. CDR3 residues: CASSRGAEAFF. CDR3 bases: TGTGCCAGCTCGAGGGGCGCTGAAGCTTTCTTT.

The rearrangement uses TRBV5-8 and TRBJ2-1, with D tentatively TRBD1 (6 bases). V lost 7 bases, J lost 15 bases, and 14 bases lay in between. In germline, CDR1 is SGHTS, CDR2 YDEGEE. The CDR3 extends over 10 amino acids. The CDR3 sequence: CASRTGYLFF. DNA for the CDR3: TGTGCCAGCCGAACAGGGTATTTGTTCTTC.

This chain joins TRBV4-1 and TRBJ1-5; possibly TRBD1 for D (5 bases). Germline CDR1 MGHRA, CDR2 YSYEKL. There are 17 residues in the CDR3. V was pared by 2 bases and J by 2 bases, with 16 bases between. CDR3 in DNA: TGCGCCAGCAGCCAATTGACCGCAGGGATCGGCAATCAGCCCCAGCATTTT. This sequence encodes CASSQLTAGIGNQPQHF.

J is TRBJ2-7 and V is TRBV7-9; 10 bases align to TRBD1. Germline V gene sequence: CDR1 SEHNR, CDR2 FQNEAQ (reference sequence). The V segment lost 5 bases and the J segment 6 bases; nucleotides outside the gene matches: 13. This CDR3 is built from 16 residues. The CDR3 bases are TGTGCCAGCAGCCCAATAGGAGGGACAGGGGCTACCGAGCAGTACTTC. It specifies CASSPIGGTGATEQYF.